Listed below are T cell receptor beta chains from one sample, sequenced in a study of blood T cell repertoires in COVID-19. Here immunoSEQ multiplex PCR was the method, and the copy in TCRdb shows in-frame clones only, minus some. The table includes 100,000 to 150,000 clones, 81% detected once. Sequencing was performed on peripheral blood. The source of these receptors is a man aged 30-40 years with COVID-19, enrolled during active disease. Each CDR3 is given without its conserved first and last residue. Fields, in order: clone size, V gene, J gene, CDR3 protein. Size is stated for part of the rows, as once, few or many counts, or as a class when the clone is expanded.

.,TRBV5-6,TRBJ2-2,ASSFQGGTGELF
.,TRBV7-2,TRBJ2-3,ASSLAGRGTPDTQY
.,TRBV5-1,TRBJ2-7,ASHLNPSYEQY
.,TRBV5-1,TRBJ1-1,ASSFAGGRTEAF
.,TRBV27,TRBJ1-6,ASSRPRQGTSFTPLH
.,TRBV3-1/TRBV3-2,TRBJ1-2,ASSPGRGRGYGYT
.,TRBV13,TRBJ2-2,ASSLARVGGELF
once,TRBV6-1,TRBJ1-5,ASSELPGQGNQPQH
.,TRBV9,TRBJ2-2,ASSVVGAVGELF
.,TRBV7-3,TRBJ2-1,ASSPRTGYNEQF
.,TRBV9,TRBJ2-7,ASSGTSGIESYEQY
once,TRBV30,TRBJ2-3,AWDRVGDTQY
few,TRBV6-2/TRBV6-3,TRBJ2-7,ASSYGSGEQY
.,TRBV30,TRBJ2-1,AWSVLPSNEQF
.,TRBV7-9,TRBJ1-5,ASSWEGSNQPQH
.,TRBV4-3,TRBJ2-1,ASSQEEGNEQF
.,TRBV7-6,TRBJ2-1,ASSLTSGTYNEQF
.,TRBV6-1,TRBJ2-7,ASSEQAGQSNEQY
.,TRBV10-3,TRBJ2-5,AISESLSGEPQETQY
.,TRBV14,TRBJ1-2,ASSQLDRGESYT
few,TRBV6-2/TRBV6-3,TRBJ1-4,ASSNRGLADEKLF
.,TRBV7-2,TRBJ2-7,ASSPYWRGNPSQEQY
once,TRBV20-1,TRBJ1-1,SASGRVDTEAF
.,TRBV14,TRBJ2-1,ASSQDPGLGRDEQF
once,TRBV2,TRBJ1-6,ASRRGQDRYSPLH
.,TRBV14,TRBJ2-2,ASSRQTANTGELF
.,TRBV19,TRBJ1-4,ASSKLGTVPTNEKLF
.,TRBV5-1,TRBJ2-5,ASSSRDRGLVQETQY
.,TRBV25-1,TRBJ2-2,ASRPRTGGLTGELF
.,TRBV14,TRBJ1-2,ASSRTRGTSTGGYT
.,TRBV3-1/TRBV3-2,TRBJ2-1,ASSQVPGSVYNEQF
.,TRBV5-1,TRBJ1-5,ASREGTAQPQH
.,TRBV5-6,TRBJ1-2,ASGRDGYT
.,TRBV28,TRBJ1-4,ASSSLPTGANEKLF
.,TRBV19,TRBJ1-1,ASSIGQGNTEAF
.,TRBV11-2,TRBJ1-4,ASSLWPATNEKLF
.,TRBV5-6,TRBJ2-4,ASSYWTSGVRDIQY
.,TRBV6-2/TRBV6-3,TRBJ2-1,ASSTGQGARDEQF
.,TRBV10-3,TRBJ2-1,AIRRDRDWDEQF
.,TRBV7-2,TRBJ2-1,ASSLGISVGNNEQF
once,TRBV12-3/TRBV12-4,TRBJ2-7,ASSLSPYEQY
.,TRBV30,TRBJ2-3,ARTSGTDTQY
.,TRBV24-1,TRBJ2-7,AKVGQGTYEQY
.,TRBV3-1/TRBV3-2,TRBJ1-2,ASSRQDRAGYT
.,TRBV11-3,TRBJ1-2,ASSLWATGAANYGYT
.,TRBV7-9,TRBJ2-5,ASSLRLAGAETQY
.,TRBV5-1,TRBJ2-5,ASSLSPYRGPRGDQY
.,TRBV27,TRBJ2-5,ASSLFRGTGSQETQY
.,TRBV27,TRBJ2-4,ASSWIGLAKNIQY
.,TRBV30,TRBJ1-1,AWSVLRGTNTEAF
.,TRBV7-9,TRBJ2-5,ASSLQEEETQY
few,TRBV18,TRBJ1-1,ASSRDTTEAF
few,TRBV5-6,TRBJ2-3,ASSRAGQVKTDTQY
.,TRBV5-4,TRBJ2-7,ASSLIGLAGGSAYEQY
few,TRBV5-1,TRBJ1-1,ASSVAGGLTEAF
.,TRBV11-3,TRBJ2-1,ASSLGSGGADEQF
.,TRBV29-1,TRBJ1-2,SVADSLNYGYT
.,TRBV20-1,TRBJ1-2,SARSLTGYT
.,TRBV9,TRBJ1-4,ASSAEPTNEKLF